This note documents a single TCR beta chain sequence. Its antigen is undetermined. The data stem from a study of response to subunit inactivated influenza vaccine. Germline values: CDR1 KGHSH, CDR2 LQKENI. Losses at the gene ends were 0 bases for V and 5 bases for J; bases not matched to a gene: 6. The length of the CDR3 is 15 residues. Study conclusions and caveats: With each seasonal influenza vaccination, the authors suggested, few new T cells are recruited.

TCRdb processed the RT-PCR reads anew with MiXCR; each CDR3 protein has one entry. The table lists approximately 310,000 distinct CDR3 sequences, about a fifth of them singletons, with approximately 10% in the top ten. This sequence was found in a man in his fifties or sixties who received an inactivated influenza vaccine. The V call is TRBV18, the J call TRBJ2-7; TRBD2 agrees at 8 bases. The material was PBMCs from blood, obtained approximately 22 months after vaccination. The CDR3 protein is CASSPPSGSNHEQYF. The CDR3 region has the DNA TGTGCCAGCTCACCACCAAGCGGGAGTAACCACGAGCAGTACTTC.